Listed below are T cell receptor beta chains from one sample, sequenced in a study of human T cells and chemical hapten exposure. A single record per CDR3 protein comes from TCRdb applying MiXCR to the RACE reads. The sample includes 150,000 or so distinct CDR3 sequences, around 13% of them seen just once. The sequenced sample was whole blood, obtained in connection with sensitization to the hapten diphenylcyclopropenone (DPC). The receptor source for this set is a woman under 40 with alopecia areata. Some clones in this sample may be carry-over from other donors' samples. The CDR3 runs from the conserved cysteine through the conserved F or W. The order of the fields is clone size, D gene, V gene, J gene, CDR3 DNA, CDR3 protein. D genes are given only for firm matches. Part of the rows lack a size; the others show once, few, many or a class for expanded clones.

>few|.|TRBV18|TRBJ2-3
TGTGCCAGCTCACAGGGGACGGCGGATACGCAGTATTTT
CASSQGTADTQYF
>few|TRBD1|TRBV5-1|TRBJ1-1
TGCGCCAGCAGCTTGGCAGGGGGCGGAGGCCCCCGGAAGAACACTGAAGCTTTCTTT
CASSLAGGGGPRKNTEAFF
>many|TRBD1|TRBV7-9|TRBJ1-2
TGTGCCAGCAGCAGGGGACAGGGGGCGCGAGGCTACACCTTC
CASSRGQGARGYTF
>few|TRBD2|TRBV11-2|TRBJ2-5
TGTGCCAGCAGGATAGCGGGGGGGCCGACCCAGTACTTC
CASRIAGGPTQYF
>.|TRBD1|TRBV10-3|TRBJ2-7
TGTGCCATCGGGGACAGCTTCTACGAGCAGTACTTC
CAIGDSFYEQYF
>few|TRBD1|TRBV5-8|TRBJ2-2
TGTGCCAGCAGCCTCAGACAGGGGCCCAGCGGGGAGCTGTTTTTT
CASSLRQGPSGELFF
>many|.|TRBV28|TRBJ1-2
TGTGCCAGCAGTCAGGGACGGGATGGCTACACCTTC
CASSQGRDGYTF
>.|TRBD1|TRBV18|TRBJ2-6
TGTGCCAGCTCACAACGGACAGGGTCTGGGGCCAACGTCCTGACTTTC
CASSQRTGSGANVLTF
>.|TRBD1|TRBV4-1|TRBJ1-1
TGCGCCAGCAGCCCAAAACAGGGGGCTGGCACTGAAGCTTTCTTT
CASSPKQGAGTEAFF
>many|.|TRBV7-9|TRBJ2-5
TGTGCCAGCAGCTTTGGGGGAGTGGAGACCCAGTACTTC
CASSFGGVETQYF
>few|.|TRBV20-1|TRBJ2-3
TGCAGTGCTAGACCCGGGGCTACGCAGTATTTT
CSARPGATQYF
>few|.|TRBV11-2|TRBJ1-6
TGTGCCAGCAGCTTTGAGGAAATCTGGAGCTCCTATAATTCACCCCTCCACTTT
CASSFEEIWSSYNSPLHF
>few|TRBD1|TRBV28|TRBJ2-7
TGTGCCAGCAGTTTAAGTGTTGGTCAGGGGGTCCCCGAGCAGTACTTC
CASSLSVGQGVPEQYF
>.|.|TRBV6-2/TRBV6-3|TRBJ1-5
TGTGCCAGCAGTTATTTGGCGGACACCAATCAGCCCCAGCATTTT
CASSYLADTNQPQHF
>few|TRBD1|TRBV6-5|TRBJ2-2
TGTGCCAGCAGTTACGGGACAGGGACCGGGGAGCTGTTTTTT
CASSYGTGTGELFF